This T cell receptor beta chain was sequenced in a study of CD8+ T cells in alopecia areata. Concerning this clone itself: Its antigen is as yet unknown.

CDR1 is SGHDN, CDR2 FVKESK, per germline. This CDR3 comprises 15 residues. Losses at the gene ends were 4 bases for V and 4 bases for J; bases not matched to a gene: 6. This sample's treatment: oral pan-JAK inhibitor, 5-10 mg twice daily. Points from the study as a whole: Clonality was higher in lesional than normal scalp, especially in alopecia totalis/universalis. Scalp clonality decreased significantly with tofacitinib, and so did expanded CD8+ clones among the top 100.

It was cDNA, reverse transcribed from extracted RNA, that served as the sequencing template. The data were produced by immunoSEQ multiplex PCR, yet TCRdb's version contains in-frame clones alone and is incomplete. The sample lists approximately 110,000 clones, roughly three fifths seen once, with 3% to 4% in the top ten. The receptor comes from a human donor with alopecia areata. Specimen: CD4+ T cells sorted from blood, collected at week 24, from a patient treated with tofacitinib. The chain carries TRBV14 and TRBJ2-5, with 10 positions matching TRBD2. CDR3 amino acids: CASSLLAGEGETQYF. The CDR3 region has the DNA TGTGCCAGCAGCCTGCTAGCGGGGGAGGGAGAGACCCAGTACTTC.